This TCR beta chain was profiled in a study of T cell clonality in common variable immunodeficiency. Study conclusions and caveats: CVID patient heterogeneity limited repertoire-clinical complication correlations. CVID subjects showed higher TCRbeta clonality than healthy controls. Reportedly, TCR beta sequences from common variable immunodeficiency showed fewer deletions and N-nucleotide insertions.

Each donor provided about 4.5 to 8.5 ml of heparinized whole blood. This clone was counted many times. Its antigen is unknown. The junction shows a germline mismatch at one end, possibly a read error. The CDR3 is cut off 3 residues early in the read; its end comes from the germline J gene. There are 16 residues in the CDR3. CDR1 and CDR2 (germline): SSHAT, FNYEAQ (reference sequence). Data came from immunoSEQ multiplex PCR; TCRdb stores just in-frame clones and leaves some out. The sample contains 35,000 to 50,000 clones, none of them singletons. The sequenced sample consisted of peripheral blood mononuclear cells. The V and J genes are TRBV7-7 and TRBJ2-5; 7 nucleotides agree with TRBD1. The TCR sequence derives from a person aged 18-70 years in good health. CDR3: CASSLYRTGSQETQYF. CDR3 DNA, as far as it was read: TGTGCTAGCAGCTTGTATAGGACAGGCTCACAAGAGACC.